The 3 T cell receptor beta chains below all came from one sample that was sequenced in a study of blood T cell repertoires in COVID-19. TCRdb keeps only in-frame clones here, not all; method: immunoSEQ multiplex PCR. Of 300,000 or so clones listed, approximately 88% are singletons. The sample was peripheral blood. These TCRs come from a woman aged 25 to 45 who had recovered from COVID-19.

CDR3 nucleotides: TGTGCCAGTAGGGTCAGGGGCGAAGTGCAGGGCTACACCTTC. This encodes CASRVRGEVQGYTF. The V gene is TRBV19, the J gene TRBJ1-2; the D gene is possibly TRBD1 (6 bases). Trimming removed 6 bases from V and 8 bases from J, with 19 bases in between. This CDR3 has 14 amino acids. Per germline, CDR1 LNHDA and CDR2 SQIVND (reference sequence).

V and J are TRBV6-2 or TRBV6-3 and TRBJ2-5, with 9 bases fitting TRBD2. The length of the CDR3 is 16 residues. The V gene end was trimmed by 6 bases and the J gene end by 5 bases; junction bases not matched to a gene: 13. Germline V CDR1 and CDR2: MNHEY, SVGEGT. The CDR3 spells CASSLPPRGGPETQYF. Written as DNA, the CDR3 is TGTGCCAGCAGCCTCCCTCCGCGGGGGGGCCCGGAGACCCAGTACTTC.

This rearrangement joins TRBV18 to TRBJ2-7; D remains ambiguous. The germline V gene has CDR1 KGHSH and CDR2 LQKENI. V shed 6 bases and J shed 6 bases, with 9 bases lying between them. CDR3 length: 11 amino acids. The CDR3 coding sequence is TGTGCCAGCTCCTCGGGTGGCGAGCAGTACTTC. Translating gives CASSSGGEQYF.